Listed here are 3 T cell receptor beta chains from one sample, sequenced in a study of T cells expressing NK-cell markers. No DNA is given; TCRdb re-called the 5' RACE reads and lists each CDR3 protein once. The sample holds 500,000 to 700,000 distinct CDR3 sequences. The sequenced material came from blood T cells: a sorted CD56 or NKG2C T cell subset, CD4+ or CD8+ T cells, or bulk PBMC T cells (not recorded which). Every receptor here comes from a man in his late teens or twenties in good health.

The V gene is TRBV12-3 or TRBV12-4, the J gene TRBJ1-2; with no DNA, the TCRdb D assignment of TRBD1 cannot be verified. This CDR3 comprises 13 residues. The CDR3 protein is CASTLRGGYGYTF.

The chain links TRBV12-3 or TRBV12-4 to TRBJ2-1; TCRdb's assignment of TRBD1 cannot be checked, as there is no DNA. This CDR3 comprises 13 residues. The chain's CDR3 is CASIPTGALEQFF.

The chain uses TRBV7-2 and TRBJ2-7; the TRBD1 assignment by TCRdb is unverifiable without DNA. The CDR3 sequence is 15 residues long. Per the germline V gene, CDR1 is SGHTA and CDR2 is FQGNSA. This chain's CDR3 is CASSLRGQDTYEQYF.